This TCR beta chain comes out of a study of beta chain features in type 1 diabetes. Each of the CD4+ naive, central memory, regulatory and stem cell-like memory populations was sorted via CD45RO/CCR7/CD25/CD127/CD95/CD27. Study-wide results and caveats: Across all four CD4+ subsets, people with type 1 diabetes showed modestly shorter TCRB CDR3s. Insertions at VDJ junctions were less frequent in type 1 diabetes patients. These patients also deleted more nucleotides at the same junctions. PCR might favor shorter templates, equally in patients and controls.

On this clone itself: Its specificity is unknown.

The sequenced template was cDNA made from the entire isolated RNA. Libraries were prepared by immunoSEQ multiplex PCR; TCRdb keeps only in-frame clonotypes and omits some of them. This table holds around 25,000 clones, 55% to 70% found once. Sequencing used Tregs from blood. The TCR was taken from a man younger than 35 with type 1 diabetes.

The CDR3 here is CAISEGLAEYNEQFF. Written as DNA, the CDR3 is TGTGCCATCAGTGAAGGACTAGCGGAGTACAATGAGCAGTTCTTC. This chain connects TRBV10-3 to TRBJ2-1, with TRBD2 matching over 10 bases. The CDR3 is 15 residues long. The germline gives CDR1 ENHRY, CDR2 SYGVKD. J gave up 4 bases and V 3 bases, and 3 bases lay outside the gene matches.